This TCR beta chain was identified in a study of blood T cell repertoires in COVID-19. Study at large: Collection of acute and convalescent COVID-19 samples took place in the United States, Italy and Spain. T cells, B-cell-depleted T cells, or PBMCs provided the cDNA or gDNA that served as material.

Per the original methods: Researchers report that nucleated cell counts were estimated from reference gene primer amplification. TCRdb's copy holds only in-frame clones and misses some; the assay was immunoSEQ multiplex PCR. V and J calls and clone size follow that table, whereas D and trimming were derived from the DNA. The sample records 150,000 to 200,000 clones, around 76% being singletons. Germline CDR1 is SNHLY and CDR2 is FYNNEI. Trimming took 6 bases from V and 5 from J; bases not matched to a gene: 6. The CDR3 sequence is 13 residues long. The sequencing sample was made of peripheral blood. The chain combines TRBV2 with TRBJ2-7; 8 bases are shared with TRBD1. The source of this sequence is a woman between 45 and 60 years old with active or convalescent COVID-19. The chain's CDR3 is CASRLDREHEQYF. CDR3 DNA: TGTGCCAGCAGGTTGGACAGGGAGCACGAGCAGTACTTC.